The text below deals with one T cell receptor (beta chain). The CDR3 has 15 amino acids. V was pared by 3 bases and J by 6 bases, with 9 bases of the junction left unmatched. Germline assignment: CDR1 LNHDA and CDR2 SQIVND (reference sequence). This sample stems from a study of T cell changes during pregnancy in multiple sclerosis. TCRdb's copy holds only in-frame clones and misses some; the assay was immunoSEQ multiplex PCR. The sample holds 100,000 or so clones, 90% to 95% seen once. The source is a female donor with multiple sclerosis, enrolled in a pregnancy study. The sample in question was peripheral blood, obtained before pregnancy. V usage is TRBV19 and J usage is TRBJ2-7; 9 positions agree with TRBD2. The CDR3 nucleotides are TGTGCCAGTAGTATCATTAGCGGGAGTTTTGGCGAGCAGTACTTC. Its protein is CASSIISGSFGEQYF.